One and the same sample provided the 30 T cell receptor beta chains below, sequenced in a study of blood T cell repertoires in COVID-19. Assay: immunoSEQ multiplex PCR; the TCRdb copy retains only in-frame clones and omits some. This table has about 480,000 clones, 85% to 90% appearing once. Specimen: peripheral blood. The receptors shown here come from a woman under 40 with acute or convalescent COVID-19.

The V and J genes are TRBV19 and TRBJ1-5; 8 bases line up with TRBD1. Germline CDR1 and CDR2: LNHDA and SQIVND (reference sequence). Trimming took 8 bases from V and 1 from J; bases not matched to a gene: 10. This CDR3 has 16 amino acids. DNA for the CDR3: TGTGCCAGTTTTGACAGGGGTGGGATAAGCAATCAGCCCCAGCATTTT. Its translation: CASFDRGGISNQPQHF.

The rearrangement links TRBV5-4 to TRBJ2-1; possible D gene TRBD2, 5 bases. V lost 0 bases to trimming and J lost 4 bases, with 17 bases between them. The CDR3 totals 17 residues. The germline CDR1 and CDR2 sequences are SGHNT and YYREEE (reference sequence). Written as DNA, the CDR3 is TGTGCCAGCAGCTTGGACCCGGGATCTCCCAAATACAATGAGCAGTTCTTC. Its translation is CASSLDPGSPKYNEQFF.

CDR3: CASSASIPGGAGEKLFF. The DNA for the CDR3 is TGTGCCAGCAGCGCATCAATTCCAGGGGGCGCAGGAGAAAAACTGTTTTTT. The chain combines TRBV9 with TRBJ1-4, with TRBD1 matching over 8 bases. The germline CDR1 and CDR2 sequences are SGDLS and YYNGEE. This CDR3 has 17 amino acids. V lost 3 bases, J lost 8 bases, and 15 bases stayed unmatched.

In its sample, this clone was seen once. This specimen includes other DNA sequences encoding the same CDR3. The chain joins TRBV30 to TRBJ1-1, with 9 bases matching TRBD1. V was pared by 5 bases and J by 4 bases, with 2 bases of the junction left unmatched. The CDR3 loop spans 12 amino acids. CDR1 GTSNPN and CDR2 SVGIG come from the germline V gene (reference sequence). The DNA of the CDR3 is TGTGCCTGGTCGGGACAGGGCACTGAAGCTTTCTTT. Translation: CAWSGQGTEAFF.

The rearrangement uses TRBV11-2 and TRBJ2-3; TRBD2 agrees at 14 bases. There are 15 residues in the CDR3. Germline CDR1 reads SGHAT; CDR2 reads FQNNGV. V lost 5 bases, J lost 4 bases, and 2 bases stayed unmatched. The CDR3 DNA sequence: TGTGCCAGCAGCCCGACTAGCGGGGGGGCAGATACGCAGTATTTT. Protein: CASSPTSGGADTQYF.

This clone was found a few times. This sequence joins TRBV5-1 and TRBJ2-2, with 7 bases matching TRBD1. The CDR3 contains 15 residues. J gave up 5 bases and V 7 bases, and 11 bases lay outside the gene matches. Germline assignment: CDR1 SGHRS and CDR2 YFSETQ. Written as DNA, the CDR3 is TGCGCCAGCGCCCTCCGAGACAGGGCTACCGGGGAGCTGTTTTTT. This gives the protein CASALRDRATGELFF.

In DNA form, the CDR3 reads TGTGCCAGCAGTTTGGTGGCGGGGGGGGAGCAGTTCTTC. This sequence encodes CASSLVAGGEQFF. The chain uses TRBV6-5 and TRBJ2-1; 9 bases fit TRBD2. From germline, CDR1 is MNHEY and CDR2 SVGAGI. V shed 4 bases, J shed 10 bases, and the junction held 5 bases outside the gene matches. The CDR3 loop spans 13 amino acids.

This chain uses TRBV2 with TRBJ1-2; a possible D gene is TRBD1 (6 bases). The V end was cut by 7 bases, the J end by 7 bases, with 16 bases between. The CDR3 runs to 13 residues. Looked up from germline, CDR1 is SNHLY and CDR2 is FYNNEI. This CDR3 reads CASKAAGAGGYTF. In DNA form, the CDR3 reads TGTGCCAGCAAGGCCGCGGGGGCAGGTGGCTACACCTTC.

The chain has TRBV11-2 and TRBJ2-7; the match to TRBD1 covers 7 bases. Germline V gene lookup returns CDR1 SGHAT and CDR2 FQNNGV. Losses at the gene ends were 1 base for V and 3 bases for J; bases not matched to a gene: 3. The CDR3 is 14 residues long. The CDR3 here is CASSLGGQSYEQYF. CDR3 DNA: TGTGCCAGCAGCTTAGGGGGACAGAGCTACGAGCAGTACTTC.

This chain connects TRBV14 to TRBJ1-6; 8 positions match TRBD1. The J segment lost 9 bases and the V segment lost 4 bases, leaving 11 bases of the junction unmatched. From germline, CDR1 is SGHDN and CDR2 FVKESK. This CDR3 region has 16 residues. This chain's CDR3 is CASSPDPGGFSSPLHF. In DNA form, the CDR3 reads TGTGCCAGCAGCCCAGATCCAGGGGGCTTTAGTTCACCCCTCCACTTT.

This clone was recorded many times. The rearrangement uses TRBV20-1 and TRBJ2-7; D is ambiguous. Per germline, CDR1 DFQATT and CDR2 SNEGSKA (reference sequence). Trimming took off 3 bases at V and 0 bases at J, with 12 bases between the two ends. The length of the CDR3 is 14 residues. This CDR3 reads CSASVVQNSYEQYF. CDR3 in DNA: TGCAGTGCTAGTGTGGTTCAGAACTCCTACGAGCAGTACTTC.

The chain combines TRBV9 with TRBJ2-7; TRBD1 matches at 10 bases. This CDR3 has 14 residues. CDR1 SGDLS and CDR2 YYNGEE come from the germline V gene. V lost 2 bases and J lost 5; bases outside the gene matches: 4. The CDR3 protein is CASSVGTGVDEQYF. In DNA, the CDR3 is TGTGCCAGCAGCGTTGGGACAGGGGTGGACGAGCAGTACTTC. Complete variable domain (other parts from reference TRBV9 and TRBJ2-7): DSGVTQTPKHLITATGQRVTLRCSPRSGDLSVYWYQQSLDQGLQFLIQYYNGEERAKGNILERFSAQQFPDLHSELNLSSLELGDSALYFCASSVGTGVDEQYFGPGTRLTVT.

On this clone: Other DNA sequences in the sample encode the same CDR3. CDR3 protein: CASSLGTSGGQETQYF. CDR3 coding DNA: TGTGCCAGCAGCTTAGGGACTAGCGGGGGCCAAGAGACCCAGTACTTC. J is TRBJ2-5 and V is TRBV7-9; 13 nucleotides match TRBD2. V gave up 1 base and J gave up 1 base; unmatched junction bases: 0. Per the germline V gene, CDR1 is SEHNR and CDR2 is FQNEAQ (reference sequence). The CDR3 loop spans 16 amino acids.

A single count supports this clone. V gene TRBV3-1 (or the pseudogene TRBV3-2) combines with J gene TRBJ2-5, with TRBD1 matching 9 bases. Per the germline V gene, CDR1 is LGHDT and CDR2 is YNNKEL (reference sequence). The CDR3 runs 15 residues. V dropped 7 bases and J dropped 7; count of bases not matched to a gene: 13. The DNA for the CDR3 is TGTGCCAGCAAACTAAACAGGGGGCGGTCGGGGACCCAGTACTTC. It translates to CASKLNRGRSGTQYF.

V and J are TRBV4-1 and TRBJ2-2; D gene uncertain. The V gene's germline CDR1 is MGHRA and CDR2 YSYEKL. Trimming removed 3 bases from V and 1 base from J, with 15 bases in between. CDR3 length equals 17 residues. CDR3 coding DNA: TGCGCCAGCAGCCACCCCTTGGCACAGAAGAACACCGGGGAGCTGTTTTTT. It codes for CASSHPLAQKNTGELFF.

The rearrangement uses TRBV18 and TRBJ1-5; no reliable D call. V dropped 0 bases and J dropped 7 bases, with 13 bases sitting between them. Germline lookup yields CDR1 KGHSH and CDR2 LQKENI. This CDR3 is built from 15 residues. The CDR3 nucleotides are TGTGCCAGCTCACCACCCGCCAAGACTAAACAGCCCCAGCATTTT. Protein: CASSPPAKTKQPQHF.

The V gene is TRBV18, the J gene TRBJ2-3; tentatively, D is TRBD1 (5 bases). This CDR3 region has 17 residues. The ends were cut back, 0 bases at V and 2 bases at J, with 15 bases in the middle. Germline CDR1 and CDR2: KGHSH and LQKENI. The CDR3 loop is CASSPPRKPRDTDTQYF. The CDR3, as DNA: TGTGCCAGCTCACCACCGAGGAAACCCAGGGACACAGATACGCAGTATTTT.

The CDR3 loop is CASSLWDTGTDTEAFF. CDR3 coding DNA: TGTGCCAGCAGCTTATGGGACACGGGAACGGACACTGAAGCTTTCTTT. The chain carries TRBV5-4 and TRBJ1-1; D possibly corresponds to TRBD1 (6 bases). CDR3 length equals 16 residues. The V and J ends lost 2 bases and 3 bases respectively, with 17 bases between them. Germline V gives CDR1 SGHNT, CDR2 YYREEE (reference sequence). Full variable domain (outside the CDR3, taken from reference TRBV5-4 and TRBJ1-1): ETGVTQSPTHLIKTRGQQVTLRCSSQSGHNTVSWYQQALGQGPQFIFQYYREEENGRGNFPPRFSGLQFPNYSSELNVNALELDDSALYLCASSLWDTGTDTEAFFGQGTRLTVV.

In its sample, this clone was seen once. This sequence joins TRBV24-1 and TRBJ2-1; the match to TRBD2 covers 9 bases. J was trimmed by 7 bases and V by 0 bases; bases with no gene match: 9. Germline V gene data show CDR1 as KGHDR and CDR2 as SFDVKD. CDR3 length: 17 amino acids. The CDR3 DNA sequence: TGTGCCACCAGTGATTTGGCCAATAGCGGGGGACTTAATGAGCAGTTCTTC. Translated, it gives CATSDLANSGGLNEQFF.

The rearrangement links TRBV4-1 to TRBJ2-1; TRBD2 matches 10 bases. The CDR3 has 17 amino acids. Germline values: CDR1 MGHRA, CDR2 YSYEKL. V trimming: 4 bases; J trimming: 2 bases; junction bases outside the gene matches: 8. The CDR3 region has the DNA TGCGCCAGCAGCCGCCCCGAGCGGGGGGGGGCCTACAATGAGCAGTTCTTC. It encodes CASSRPERGGAYNEQFF.

The gene calls are TRBV28 and TRBJ1-2; D might be TRBD1 (6 bases). CDR3 length: 13 residues. Germline values: CDR1 MDHEN, CDR2 SYDVKM. The germline V and J ends were trimmed by 3 bases and 5 bases, with 10 bases remaining between them. For the CDR3, the DNA is TGTGCCAGCAGTTTGACTCAGGGGTATGGCTACACCTTC. Translation gives CASSLTQGYGYTF.

This chain uses TRBV29-1 with TRBJ1-1, with D unclear. This CDR3 region has 14 residues. Germline V gives CDR1 SQVTM, CDR2 ANQGSEA. V lost 3 bases and J 1 base, leaving 12 bases between the germline ends. CDR3 DNA sequence: TGCAGCGTTGACCTCGCGGATACGAACACTGAAGCTTTCTTT. Translation: CSVDLADTNTEAFF.

The rearrangement links TRBV27 to TRBJ1-3; no reliable D call. Per germline, CDR1 MNHEY and CDR2 SMNVEV (reference sequence). This CDR3 has 15 amino acids. Deletions cut 3 bases from V and 0 bases from J, with 9 bases between. CDR3 DNA sequence: TGTGCCAGCAGTTTGGCAGGCTCCTCTGGAAACACCATATATTTT. It specifies CASSLAGSSGNTIYF.

The chain recombines TRBV6-5 with TRBJ2-1, with TRBD1 matching over 8 bases. Trimming removed 7 bases from V and 5 bases from J; junction bases left unmatched: 10. The CDR3 contains 15 residues. Germline values: CDR1 MNHEY, CDR2 SVGAGI. CDR3 residues: CASTTGQGRHNEQFF. The CDR3 DNA reads TGTGCCAGCACCACAGGACAGGGTAGGCACAATGAGCAGTTCTTC.

The chain couples TRBV4-1 to TRBJ1-1; D remains ambiguous. The CDR3 loop spans 14 amino acids. Germline-derived CDR1 and CDR2 are MGHRA and YSYEKL. V was shortened by 2 bases and J by 1 base, with 8 bases between the two germline ends. DNA of the CDR3: TGCGCCAGCAGCCAACTACCTAAGAACACTGAAGCTTTCTTT. Translated: CASSQLPKNTEAFF.

A note on this clone: The same CDR3 arises from other DNA sequences in this sample as well. The chain is built from TRBV29-1 and TRBJ2-1; no definite D call. CDR1 is SQVTM and CDR2 is ANQGSEA in the germline V gene. V shed 4 bases and J shed 4 bases, with 2 bases lying between them. CDR3 length: 10 residues. The CDR3 nucleotides are TGCAGCGTTGTATACAATGAGCAGTTCTTC. Its translation is CSVVYNEQFF.

The chain combines TRBV9 with TRBJ2-1; TRBD1 matches at 11 bases. This CDR3 is 17 amino acids long. With 3 bases clipped from V and 7 bases from J, the junction kept 12 bases outside the gene matches. Germline CDR1 and CDR2: SGDLS and YYNGEE. The CDR3: CASSGPVDRGLLNEQFF. The CDR3 nucleotides read TGTGCCAGCAGCGGGCCGGTGGACAGGGGGCTCCTAAATGAGCAGTTCTTC.

The chain links TRBV28 to TRBJ2-2, with 11 bases lining up with TRBD1. CDR1 and CDR2 from the germline V gene are MDHEN and SYDVKM. This CDR3 is built from 14 residues. Germline trimming cut 5 bases from V and 11 bases from J; bases unmatched to any gene: 7. The CDR3 DNA reads as TGTGCCAGCAGTCGGAGGACAGGGGGCGGTGAGCTGTTTTTT. Residues: CASSRRTGGGELFF.

This clone was found a few times. The chain combines TRBV19 with TRBJ1-5; 7 bases are shared with TRBD1. The germline V gene encodes CDR1 LNHDA and CDR2 SQIVND (reference sequence). The length of the CDR3 is 16 residues. V lost 4 bases, J lost 4 bases, and 10 bases stayed unmatched. The CDR3 nucleotides are TGTGCCAGTAGTACCCGACAGGGCTCTCAAAATCAGCCCCAGCATTTT. Its protein product is CASSTRQGSQNQPQHF.

The rearrangement joins TRBV5-1 to TRBJ1-4; the D is unclear. Germline loops: CDR1 SGHRS, CDR2 YFSETQ. There are 15 residues in the CDR3. Trimming took off 4 bases at V and 0 bases at J, with 10 bases between the two ends. The CDR3 region is CASSLEGSTNEKLFF. The CDR3 bases are TGCGCCAGCAGCCTTGAGGGATCAACTAATGAAAAACTGTTTTTT.